Listed below are T cell receptor beta chains from one sample, sequenced in a study of beta chain features in type 1 diabetes. The data were produced by immunoSEQ multiplex PCR, yet TCRdb's version contains in-frame clones alone and is incomplete. The profile shows 140,000 to 150,000 clones, around 50% of them singletons. Sequenced sample: Tregs from blood. These receptors were taken from a man between 18 and 29 years old in good health. CDR3s include the opening cysteine and the closing phenylalanine or tryptophan. Each record gives: CDR3 protein, CDR3 DNA, V gene, D gene, J gene, clone size, CDR3 length. A D gene is named only where the DNA matches it firmly. Clone sizes are given selectively: once, few, many, or a class where the clone is expanded.

CDR3aa: CASSLFRASASQETQYF
CDR3nt: TGCGCCAGCAGCCTCTTCCGAGCTAGCGCCTCCCAAGAGACCCAGTACTTC
v_gene: TRBV4-3
d_gene: .
j_gene: TRBJ2-5
abundance: .
len: 17

CDR3aa: CASSFGGSGGASKTQYF
CDR3nt: TGTGCCAGCAGTTTTGGGGGGAGCGGGGGGGCCTCAAAGACCCAGTACTTC
v_gene: TRBV28
d_gene: TRBD2
j_gene: TRBJ2-5
abundance: few
len: 17

CDR3aa: CASRIPGSYGYTF
CDR3nt: TGTGCCAGCAGGATACCGGGATCGTATGGCTACACCTTC
v_gene: TRBV6-1
d_gene: .
j_gene: TRBJ1-2
abundance: few
len: 13

CDR3aa: CASTLERSGANVLTF
CDR3nt: TGCGCCAGCACCCTAGAACGCTCTGGGGCCAACGTCCTGACTTTC
v_gene: TRBV5-1
d_gene: .
j_gene: TRBJ2-6
abundance: once
len: 15

CDR3aa: CASSPGTGGADTGELFF
CDR3nt: TGTGCCAGCAGCCCCGGGACAGGGGGCGCGGACACCGGGGAGCTGTTTTTT
v_gene: TRBV27
d_gene: TRBD1
j_gene: TRBJ2-2
abundance: few
len: 17

CDR3aa: CASSHCPWRECSTDTQYF
CDR3nt: TGCGCCAGCAGTCATTGTCCCTGGCGGGAGTGTAGCACAGATACGCAGTATTTT
v_gene: TRBV23-1
d_gene: TRBD2
j_gene: TRBJ2-3
abundance: .
len: 18

CDR3aa: CASSLTTGVADEQYF
CDR3nt: TGTGCCAGCAGTTTAACGACAGGGGTCGCGGACGAGCAGTACTTC
v_gene: TRBV27
d_gene: TRBD1
j_gene: TRBJ2-7
abundance: .
len: 15

CDR3aa: CSARDRAEQYF
CDR3nt: TGCAGTGCTAGAGACAGGGCCGAGCAGTACTTC
v_gene: TRBV20-1
d_gene: .
j_gene: TRBJ2-7
abundance: once
len: 11

CDR3aa: CASSQRDSSSYNSPLHF
CDR3nt: TGTGCCAGCAGCCAGCGGGACTCGAGCTCCTATAATTCACCCCTCCACTTT
v_gene: TRBV7-2
d_gene: .
j_gene: TRBJ1-6
abundance: few
len: 17

CDR3aa: CASSSRGGSTDTQYF
CDR3nt: TGTGCCAGCAGCTCGCGGGGGGGGAGCACAGATACGCAGTATTTT
v_gene: TRBV9
d_gene: TRBD2
j_gene: TRBJ2-3
abundance: .
len: 15

CDR3aa: CSVAPTGNTEAFF
CDR3nt: TGCAGCGTTGCCCCCACAGGGAACACTGAAGCTTTCTTT
v_gene: TRBV29-1
d_gene: .
j_gene: TRBJ1-1
abundance: few
len: 13

CDR3aa: CASSPPLVAVGTDTQYF
CDR3nt: TGTGCCAGCTCACCCCCCCTCGTGGCGGTTGGGACAGATACGCAGTATTTT
v_gene: TRBV18
d_gene: .
j_gene: TRBJ2-3
abundance: few
len: 17

CDR3aa: CASSFLGELFF
CDR3nt: TGCGCCAGCAGCTTTCTCGGGGAGCTGTTTTTT
v_gene: TRBV5-1
d_gene: .
j_gene: TRBJ2-2
abundance: .
len: 11

CDR3aa: CASSFSGSTDTQYF
CDR3nt: TGTGCCAGCAGCTTCAGCGGGAGCACAGATACGCAGTATTTT
v_gene: TRBV7-3
d_gene: .
j_gene: TRBJ2-3
abundance: .
len: 14

CDR3aa: CASSNLRTGERGYTF
CDR3nt: TGTGCCAGCAGTAATCTACGGACAGGAGAAAGGGGCTACACCTTC
v_gene: TRBV6-5
d_gene: TRBD1
j_gene: TRBJ1-2
abundance: .
len: 15

CDR3aa: CASSPGQGVTGELFF
CDR3nt: TGTGCCAGCAGCCCGGGACAGGGAGTCACCGGGGAGCTGTTTTTT
v_gene: TRBV7-9
d_gene: TRBD1
j_gene: TRBJ2-2
abundance: .
len: 15

CDR3aa: CASSLAGETQYF
CDR3nt: TGTGCCAGCAGCTTGGCAGGCGAGACCCAGTACTTC
v_gene: TRBV5-4
d_gene: .
j_gene: TRBJ2-5
abundance: .
len: 12

CDR3aa: CASSADRLSYEQYF
CDR3nt: TGTGCCAGCAGCGCCGACAGGTTATCCTACGAGCAGTACTTC
v_gene: TRBV7-2
d_gene: .
j_gene: TRBJ2-7
abundance: .
len: 14

CDR3aa: CASSPGTGRGYEQYF
CDR3nt: TGTGCCAGCAGTCCCGGGACAGGGCGGGGGTACGAGCAGTACTTC
v_gene: TRBV27
d_gene: TRBD1
j_gene: TRBJ2-7
abundance: .
len: 15

CDR3aa: CASRSHRGTTGELFF
CDR3nt: TGTGCCAGCAGGAGCCACAGGGGGACCACCGGGGAGCTGTTTTTT
v_gene: TRBV28
d_gene: TRBD1
j_gene: TRBJ2-2
abundance: .
len: 15

CDR3aa: CASRRTGSVYEQYF
CDR3nt: TGCGCCAGCAGAAGGACAGGGAGCGTCTACGAGCAGTACTTC
v_gene: TRBV5-1
d_gene: TRBD1
j_gene: TRBJ2-7
abundance: .
len: 14

CDR3aa: CASSLTSGSRYNEQFF
CDR3nt: TGTGCCAGCAGCTTGACCAGCGGGAGTAGATACAATGAGCAGTTCTTC
v_gene: TRBV5-5
d_gene: TRBD2
j_gene: TRBJ2-1
abundance: .
len: 16

CDR3aa: CASSWTSAGANVLTF
CDR3nt: TGTGCCAGCAGTTGGACTAGCGCTGGGGCCAACGTCCTGACTTTC
v_gene: TRBV28
d_gene: TRBD2
j_gene: TRBJ2-6
abundance: few
len: 15

CDR3aa: CSVRQGNQPQHF
CDR3nt: TGCAGCGTTCGGCAGGGCAATCAGCCCCAGCATTTT
v_gene: TRBV29-1
d_gene: .
j_gene: TRBJ1-5
abundance: .
len: 12

CDR3aa: CASSYRADTQYF
CDR3nt: TGCGCCAGCAGCTACAGGGCGGATACGCAGTATTTT
v_gene: TRBV5-1
d_gene: .
j_gene: TRBJ2-3
abundance: .
len: 12

CDR3aa: CASSLRGQETQYF
CDR3nt: TGTGCCAGCAGCTTACGCGGGCAAGAGACCCAGTACTTC
v_gene: TRBV7-9
d_gene: .
j_gene: TRBJ2-5
abundance: few
len: 13